Listed below are T cell receptor beta chains from one sample, sequenced in a study of T-cell reconstitution after alpha-beta-depleted transplantation in children. TCRdb processed the PCR reads anew with MiXCR; each CDR3 protein has one entry. The sample shows 100,000 to 150,000 distinct CDR3 sequences, roughly 23% of them seen only once. Here the sequenced sample was PBMCs, mostly from graft donor cells, taken 180 days after TCRalphabeta/CD19-depleted stem cell transplant. The receptors were gathered from a male patient aged 2 to 9 who had a stem cell transplant for chronic granulomatous disease, so the T cells may come from the graft donor. CDR3s include the opening cysteine and the closing phenylalanine or tryptophan. D genes are given only for firm matches. Clone sizes are given selectively: once, few, many, or a class where the clone is expanded.

D gene: .; V gene: TRBV12-3/TRBV12-4; clone size: many; J gene: TRBJ2-7; CDR3 protein: CASSLVGDSYEQYF; CDR3 DNA: TGTGCCAGCAGTTTAGTGGGCGACTCCTACGAGCAGTACTTC
D gene: TRBD1; V gene: TRBV7-2; clone size: .; J gene: TRBJ2-1; CDR3 protein: CASSKTGTGMYNEQFF; CDR3 DNA: TGTGCCAGCAGCAAAACCGGGACAGGGATGTACAATGAGCAGTTCTTC
D gene: TRBD2; V gene: TRBV28; clone size: .; J gene: TRBJ2-3; CDR3 protein: CASSTRTSGGYTDTQYF; CDR3 DNA: TGTGCCAGCAGTACCCGGACTAGCGGGGGGTATACAGATACGCAGTATTTT
D gene: .; V gene: TRBV11-2; clone size: few; J gene: TRBJ2-7; CDR3 protein: CASSLGVALTRTGDEQYF; CDR3 DNA: TGTGCCAGCAGCTTAGGTGTAGCATTGACTAGGACCGGCGACGAGCAGTACTTC
D gene: TRBD1; V gene: TRBV20-1; clone size: few; J gene: TRBJ2-2; CDR3 protein: CSAREPTGLRELFF; CDR3 DNA: TGCAGTGCTAGAGAACCGACAGGGCTACGGGAGCTGTTTTTT
D gene: TRBD2; V gene: TRBV20-1; clone size: .; J gene: TRBJ2-7; CDR3 protein: CSAFPTSGLAYEQYF; CDR3 DNA: TGCAGTGCTTTCCCGACTAGCGGTCTTGCCTACGAGCAGTACTTC
D gene: TRBD2; V gene: TRBV7-2; clone size: .; J gene: TRBJ2-1; CDR3 protein: CASSLMPAGGLEQFF; CDR3 DNA: TGTGCCAGCAGTTTAATGCCTGCGGGGGGGCTTGAGCAGTTCTTC
D gene: .; V gene: TRBV27; clone size: .; J gene: TRBJ2-2; CDR3 protein: CASSSHRDTNTGELFF; CDR3 DNA: TGTGCCAGCAGTTCTCACCGGGACACTAACACCGGGGAGCTGTTTTTT
D gene: .; V gene: TRBV9; clone size: .; J gene: TRBJ1-2; CDR3 protein: CASSAAGAFYGYTF; CDR3 DNA: TGTGCCAGCAGCGCCGCGGGGGCATTTTATGGCTACACCTTC
D gene: TRBD1; V gene: TRBV5-8; clone size: many; J gene: TRBJ2-5; CDR3 protein: CASSSTGLYQETQYF; CDR3 DNA: TGTGCCAGCAGCTCGACAGGGTTGTACCAAGAGACCCAGTACTTC
D gene: TRBD2; V gene: TRBV7-2; clone size: .; J gene: TRBJ2-7; CDR3 protein: CASSFWAGGTPTYEQYF; CDR3 DNA: TGTGCCAGCAGCTTTTGGGCGGGAGGGACACCTACCTACGAGCAGTACTTC
D gene: .; V gene: TRBV7-8; clone size: few; J gene: TRBJ1-2; CDR3 protein: CASSLAPSANYGYTF; CDR3 DNA: TGTGCCAGCAGCTTAGCTCCGTCTGCTAACTATGGCTACACCTTC
D gene: .; V gene: TRBV6-2/TRBV6-3; clone size: many; J gene: TRBJ2-1; CDR3 protein: CASSLPNGYEQFF; CDR3 DNA: TGTGCCAGCAGTCTACCCAACGGCTATGAGCAGTTCTTC
D gene: TRBD2; V gene: TRBV20-1; clone size: .; J gene: TRBJ2-5; CDR3 protein: CSAHLAGKQETQYF; CDR3 DNA: TGCAGTGCTCATCTAGCGGGGAAACAAGAGACCCAGTACTTC